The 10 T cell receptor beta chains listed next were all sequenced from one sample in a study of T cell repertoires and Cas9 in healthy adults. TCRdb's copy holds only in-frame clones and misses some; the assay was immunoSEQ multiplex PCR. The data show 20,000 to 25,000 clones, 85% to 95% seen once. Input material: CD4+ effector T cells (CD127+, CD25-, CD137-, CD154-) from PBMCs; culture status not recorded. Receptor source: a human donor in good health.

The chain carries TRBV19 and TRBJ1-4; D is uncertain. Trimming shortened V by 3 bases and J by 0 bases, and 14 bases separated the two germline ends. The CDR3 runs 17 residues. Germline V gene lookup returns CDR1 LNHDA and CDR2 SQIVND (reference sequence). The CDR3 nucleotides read TGTGCCAGTAGTATTGGCTCCGGAATAGCAACTAATGAAAAACTGTTTTTT. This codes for CASSIGSGIATNEKLFF. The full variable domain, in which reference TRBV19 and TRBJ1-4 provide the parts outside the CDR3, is DGGITQSPKYLFRKEGQNVTLSCEQNLNHDAMYWYRQDPGQGLRLIYYSQIVNDFQKGDIAEGYSVSREKKESFPLTVTSAQKNPTAFYLCASSIGSGIATNEKLFFGSGTQLSVL.

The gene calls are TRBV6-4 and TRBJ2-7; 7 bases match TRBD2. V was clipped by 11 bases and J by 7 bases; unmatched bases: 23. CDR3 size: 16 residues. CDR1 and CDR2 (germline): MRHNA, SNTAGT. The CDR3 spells CAWAKRGSGCIQEQYV. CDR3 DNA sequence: TGTGCCTGGGCTAAAAGGGGTAGCGGGTGTATACAAGAGCAGTACGTC.

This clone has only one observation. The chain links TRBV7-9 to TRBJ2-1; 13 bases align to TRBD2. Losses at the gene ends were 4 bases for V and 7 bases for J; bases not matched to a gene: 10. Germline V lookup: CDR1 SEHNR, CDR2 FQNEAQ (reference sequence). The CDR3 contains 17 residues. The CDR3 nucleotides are TGTGCCAGCAGCTCTTTTGGACTAGCGGGGGACCGGAATGAGCAGTTCTTC. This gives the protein CASSSFGLAGDRNEQFF. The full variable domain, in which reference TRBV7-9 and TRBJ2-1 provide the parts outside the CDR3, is DTGVSQNPRHKITKRGQNVTFRCDPISEHNRLYWYRQTLGQGPEFLTYFQNEAQLEKSRLLSDRFSAERPKGSFSTLEIQRTEQGDSAMYLCASSSFGLAGDRNEQFFGPGTRLTVL.

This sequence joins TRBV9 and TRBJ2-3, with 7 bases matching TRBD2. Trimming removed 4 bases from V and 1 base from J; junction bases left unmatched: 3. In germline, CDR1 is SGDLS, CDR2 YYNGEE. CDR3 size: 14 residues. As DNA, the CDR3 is TGTGCCAGCAGCCCTAGCGGACGCACAGATACGCAGTATTTT. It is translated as CASSPSGRTDTQYF.

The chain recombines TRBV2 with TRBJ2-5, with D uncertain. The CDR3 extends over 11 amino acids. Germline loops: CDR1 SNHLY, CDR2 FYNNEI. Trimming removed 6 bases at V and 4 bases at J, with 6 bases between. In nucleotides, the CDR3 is TGTGCCAGCAGCAGGTTAGAGACCCAGTACTTC. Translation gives CASSRLETQYF.

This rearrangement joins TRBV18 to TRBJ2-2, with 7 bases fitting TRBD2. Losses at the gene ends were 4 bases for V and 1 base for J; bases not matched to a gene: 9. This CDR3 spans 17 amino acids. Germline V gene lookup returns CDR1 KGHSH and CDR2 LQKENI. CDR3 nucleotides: TGTGCCAGCTCACTGCTTAGACTAGCTCGGAACACCGGGGAGCTGTTTTTT. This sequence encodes CASSLLRLARNTGELFF.

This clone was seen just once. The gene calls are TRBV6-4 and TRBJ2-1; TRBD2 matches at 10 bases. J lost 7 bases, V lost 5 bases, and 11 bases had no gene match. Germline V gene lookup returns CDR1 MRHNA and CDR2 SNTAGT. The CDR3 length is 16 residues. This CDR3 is CASSRFLAGAGNEQFF. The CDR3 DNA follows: TGTGCCAGCAGTCGATTTCTAGCGGGAGCTGGGAATGAGCAGTTCTTC.

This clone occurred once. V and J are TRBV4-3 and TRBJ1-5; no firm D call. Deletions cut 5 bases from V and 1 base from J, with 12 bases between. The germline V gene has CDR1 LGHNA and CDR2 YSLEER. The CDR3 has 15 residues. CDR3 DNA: TGCGCCAGCAGCTTCTCGGCCGGGAGCAATCAGCCCCAGCATTTT. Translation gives CASSFSAGSNQPQHF.

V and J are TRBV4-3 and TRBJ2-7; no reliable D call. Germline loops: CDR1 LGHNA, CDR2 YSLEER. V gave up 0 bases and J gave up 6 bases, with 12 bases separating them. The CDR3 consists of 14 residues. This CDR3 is CASSQDHMFSEQYF. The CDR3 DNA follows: TGCGCCAGCAGCCAAGATCACATGTTTTCCGAGCAGTACTTC.

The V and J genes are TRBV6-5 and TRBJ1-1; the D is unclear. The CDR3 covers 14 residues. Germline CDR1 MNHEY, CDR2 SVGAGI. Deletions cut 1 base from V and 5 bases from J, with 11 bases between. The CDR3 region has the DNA TGTGCCAGCAGTTACTTGCGGGGAGGGACTGAAGCTTTCTTT. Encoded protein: CASSYLRGGTEAFF.